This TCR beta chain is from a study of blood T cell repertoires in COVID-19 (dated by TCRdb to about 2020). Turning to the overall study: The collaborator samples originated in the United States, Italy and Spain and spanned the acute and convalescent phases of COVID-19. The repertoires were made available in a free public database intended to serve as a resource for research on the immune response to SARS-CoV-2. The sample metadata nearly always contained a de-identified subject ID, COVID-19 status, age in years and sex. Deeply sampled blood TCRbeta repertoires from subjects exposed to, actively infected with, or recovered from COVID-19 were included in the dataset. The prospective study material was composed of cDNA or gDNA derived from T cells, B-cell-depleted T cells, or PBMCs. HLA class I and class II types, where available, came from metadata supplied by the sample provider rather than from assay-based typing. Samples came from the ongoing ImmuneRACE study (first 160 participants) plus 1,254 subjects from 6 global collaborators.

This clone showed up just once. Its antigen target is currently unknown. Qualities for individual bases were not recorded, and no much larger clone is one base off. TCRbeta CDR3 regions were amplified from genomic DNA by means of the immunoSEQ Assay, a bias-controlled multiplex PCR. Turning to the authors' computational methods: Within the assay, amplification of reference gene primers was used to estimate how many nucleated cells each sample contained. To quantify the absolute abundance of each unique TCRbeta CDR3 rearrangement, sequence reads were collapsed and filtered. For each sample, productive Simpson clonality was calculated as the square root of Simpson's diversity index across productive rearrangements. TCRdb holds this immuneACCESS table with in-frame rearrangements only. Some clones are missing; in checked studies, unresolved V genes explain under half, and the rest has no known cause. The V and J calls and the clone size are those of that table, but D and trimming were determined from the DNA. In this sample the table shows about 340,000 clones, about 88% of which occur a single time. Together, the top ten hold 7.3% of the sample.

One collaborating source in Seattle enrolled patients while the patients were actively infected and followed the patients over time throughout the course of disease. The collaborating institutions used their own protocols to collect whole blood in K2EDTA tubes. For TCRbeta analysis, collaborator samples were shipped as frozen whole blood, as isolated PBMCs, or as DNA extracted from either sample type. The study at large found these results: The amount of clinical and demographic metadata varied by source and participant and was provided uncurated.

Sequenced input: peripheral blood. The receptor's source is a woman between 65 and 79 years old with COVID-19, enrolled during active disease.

The nucleotide sequence reads TGTGCCAGCAGCGTAGATGGCCTCAACTACGAGCAGTACTTC. Its protein product is CASSVDGLNYEQYF. The V and J segments used are TRBV9 and TRBJ2-7; the D gene is unclear. The CDR3 has 14 amino acids, counting the end cysteine and phenylalanine. CDR3 DNA is the only sequence kept; it has 42 bases, read in frame from the first base. V lost 0 bases and J lost 3 bases; the stretch between them is 10 bases long. Based on the germline V gene, the CDR1 and CDR2 sequences are SGDLS and YYNGEE.